The present entry profiles one TCR beta chain with its context. Its antigen has not been determined. CDR1 and CDR2 were assigned from the germline V gene as SGHRS and YFSETQ. The cysteine opens and the phenylalanine closes a CDR3 of 15 amino acids. Only the protein is on record. The data were produced on a NextSeq 550. The Human TCR Profiling Kit (MiLaboratory) was used to make UMI-labeled 5' RACE TRB cDNA libraries. cDNA synthesis used the entire amount of extracted RNA, and PCR amplification then used the entire amount of cDNA produced. Libraries were prepared in parallel using an identical number of PCR cycles. In the authors' own workflow: With a requirement of at least two reads per UMI, MIGEC and MiXCR extracted about 50,000 +/- 10,000 unique UMI-labeled TRB cDNA molecules per library. On average, about 40,000 +/- 10,000 functional in-frame TRB CDR3 nucleotide clonotypes lacking stop codons were found per library. Diversity metrics, including normalized Shannon-Wiener and Chao1, were computed in VDJtools after downsampling to 5000 UMI-labeled TRB molecules per sample. VDJtools was used to calculate clonotype-size-weighted physicochemical properties of the central five CDR3 residues, namely interaction energy, strength, volume and Kidera factor 4. After reprocessing by TCRdb, each CDR3 protein sequence is one entry, and no DNA is given. These V and J calls rely on TCRdb rather than the paper's analysis. The sample table records over 50,000 distinct CDR3 sequences. The top ten constitute approximately 0.72% of the sample.

The data are from a study of CXCR3-negative and CXCR3-positive naive CD8 T cells (dated by TCRdb to the late 2010s). Background for the entire study: In total, 130 million or so TRB reads were obtained, which works out to roughly 1.5 +/- 0.3 million reads per library. Diversity and physicochemical repertoire analyses were performed on about ten donors pooled from two independent experiments. The TRBV-TRBJ cluster analysis covered naive subsets from a handful of donors and memory cells from 3 donors.

Each CD8+ T cell subset was flow-sorted in triplicate, and 300,000 to 350,000 cells per subset were placed directly into RLT lysis buffer. Naive CD8+ T cells were defined stringently as CD45RO-CCR7+CD27+CD95- to exclude memory contaminants. Peripheral blood mononuclear cells were isolated from buffy coats using standard density gradient centrifugation. A FACSAria III was used to flow-sort naive CXCR3-negative and CXCR3-positive CD8+ T cells. Total RNA was extracted from sorted cells using an RNeasy Mini Kit. Summary of the overall study and its limitations: Freshly isolated PBMCs were used for most assays because CXCR3 expression partially decreased after cryopreservation. Repertoire diversity was comparably high in both naive subsets but much lower in memory CD8+ T cells. Compared with CXCR3-negative naive cells, CXCR3-positive naive cells had TRB CDR3s with higher hydrophobicity (lower Kidera factor 4), lower energy, and higher strength and volume indices. Similar TRBV-TRBJ usage was shown by naive CXCR3-negative and CXCR3-positive cells from the same donor, whereas distinct patterns were shown by memory cells. Because surface CD5, which has been linked to self-reactivity in mice, was comparable between naive subsets, TCR interaction strength was also inferred from TRB CDR3 physicochemical properties.

The clonotype comes from a human donor in good health. Some clones in this sample may be carry-over from other donors' samples. Source material: naive CXCR3+ CD8+ T cells from blood. The cell subset or site label, read with the paper, signifies: CD45RO-CCR7+CD27+CD95- naive CD8+ T cells expressing CXCR3 (TNR3+). This chain is built from TRBV5-1 and TRBJ2-1; TCRdb calls TRBD1, which cannot be checked without DNA. CDR3 reads: CASSLVGGQYNEQFF.